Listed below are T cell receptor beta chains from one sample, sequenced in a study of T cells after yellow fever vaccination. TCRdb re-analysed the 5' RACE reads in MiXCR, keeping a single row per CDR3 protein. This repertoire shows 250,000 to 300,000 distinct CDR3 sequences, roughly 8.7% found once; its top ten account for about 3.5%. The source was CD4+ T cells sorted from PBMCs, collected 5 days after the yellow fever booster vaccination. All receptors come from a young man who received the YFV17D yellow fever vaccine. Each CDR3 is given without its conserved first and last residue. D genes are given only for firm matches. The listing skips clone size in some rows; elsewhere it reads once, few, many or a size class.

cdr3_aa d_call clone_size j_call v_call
ASRDTASPLH - few TRBJ1-6 TRBV6-5
ASSFRSGNEQF TRBD2 - TRBJ2-1 TRBV5-4
ASTMNGGATQPQH - - TRBJ1-5 TRBV6-1
ASSSLTGASEQF TRBD1 - TRBJ2-1 TRBV7-2
SATRTASYEQY - few TRBJ2-7 TRBV20-1
ASSLAGGSQPQH - few TRBJ1-5 TRBV5-1
SARIMDLNQPQH - few TRBJ1-5 TRBV20-1
ASSYKDRGRYT TRBD1 - TRBJ1-2 TRBV6-5
ASSNSYNEQF - few TRBJ2-1 TRBV19
ASSLAGPTNEKLF - - TRBJ1-4 TRBV7-2
ASSPPERGDQETQY TRBD2 few TRBJ2-5 TRBV18
ATSDSRNTGELF - few TRBJ2-2 TRBV24-1
ATSRGGSLSGNTIY - - TRBJ1-3 TRBV15
ASSFYPSDRDYGYT TRBD1 - TRBJ1-2 TRBV28
ASSLATGTQRSPLH - - TRBJ1-6 TRBV11-2
SAKDRSSGNTIY - many TRBJ1-3 TRBV20-1
ASSISTGEQF - - TRBJ2-1 TRBV7-9
ASRYTADAGELF - many TRBJ2-2 TRBV7-2
ASNPTGRIRNTGELF TRBD1 few TRBJ2-2 TRBV19
ASSYGKGWGGYT - - TRBJ1-2 TRBV7-9
ASRVSETQY - many TRBJ2-5 TRBV25-1
SVGQGLQF TRBD1 - TRBJ2-1 TRBV29-1
ASSFPGRRRYNEQF - few TRBJ2-1 TRBV5-5
ASSQQGTLGYEQY - - TRBJ2-7 TRBV4-3
ASSLAFGRNTDTQY - many TRBJ2-3 TRBV5-1
STTRSRGRDEQF - few TRBJ2-1 TRBV29-1
ATKVGGAPVRGRAF - - TRBJ1-1 TRBV7-9
ASTRGRVYEQY - few TRBJ2-7 TRBV6-1
ASNPGLADNEQF TRBD2 few TRBJ2-1 TRBV7-2
ASSFDLAGSYEQY TRBD2 few TRBJ2-7 TRBV11-3
ASSLDLWRGGNEQF TRBD2 - TRBJ2-1 TRBV11-2
ASSRDQINSPLH - - TRBJ1-6 TRBV13
ASSRGRGVNEKLF - - TRBJ1-4 TRBV3-1
ASSAGMNTGELF - - TRBJ2-2 TRBV12-3/TRBV12-4
ASSLRRLGNTIY - - TRBJ1-3 TRBV5-6
ASSGGGQSNEKLF TRBD1 - TRBJ1-4 TRBV25-1
AKGLAGFYEQY TRBD2 few TRBJ2-7 TRBV5-6
ASSSTTSGGYEQY TRBD2 - TRBJ2-7 TRBV7-8
SARGPRGVNTGELF TRBD2 many TRBJ2-2 TRBV20-1
ASSQVSMNTEAF - few TRBJ1-1 TRBV6-5
SATLGGPDNEQF - many TRBJ2-1 TRBV20-1
ASSSNGGQGETQY TRBD1 - TRBJ2-5 TRBV7-2
ASSRPGRETEAF - - TRBJ1-1 TRBV7-9
ASSLAQDRDTEAF - few TRBJ1-1 TRBV5-1
ASSPQGYQQY - - TRBJ2-7 TRBV6-6
ASSSGGGNTEAF - few TRBJ1-1 TRBV5-1
SAREDGRGGGYT - - TRBJ1-2 TRBV20-1